Listed here is a single T cell receptor beta chain. Its specificity is not known. This entry comes from a study of T cell responses to AZD1222 COVID-19 vaccine. Findings of the study overall: Two AZD1222 doses significantly raised spike-specific TCR breadth and depth over controls.

Method: immunoSEQ multiplex PCR; TCRdb's copy keeps in-frame clones and lacks some. The sample includes around 150,000 clones, 88% of them seen just once. Germline V CDR1 and CDR2: SGHDT, YYEEEE. Deletions cut 1 base from V and 3 bases from J, with 11 bases between. This CDR3 contains 14 residues. Sequencing used peripheral blood, obtained on day 0 of AZD1222 vaccination. The TCR was taken from an adult in good health. The V and J genes are TRBV5-6 and TRBJ2-7; D not resolved. As DNA, the CDR3 is TGTGCCAGCAGCTTGTTGCCCAGCAGCTACGAGCAGTACTTC. The encoded protein is CASSLLPSSYEQYF. The full variable domain, completed using reference TRBV5-6 and TRBJ2-7, is DAGVTQSPTHLIKTRGQQVTLRCSPKSGHDTVSWYQQALGQGPQFIFQYYEEEERQRGNFPDRFSGHQFPNYSSELNVNALLLGDSALYLCASSLLPSSYEQYFGPGTRLTVT.